A selection of T cell receptor beta chains follows, all from one sample in a study of shared clonotypes between healthy human individuals. TCRdb keeps only in-frame clones here, not all; method: immunoSEQ multiplex PCR. The sample holds around 2,000,000 clones, roughly 94% seen once. The sample taken for sequencing was naive CD8+ T cells sorted from blood. These receptors came from a man in his late teens or twenties in good health. CDR3s include the opening cysteine and the closing phenylalanine or tryptophan.

>TRBV4-3
CASSQRTGQTYEQYF
>TRBV10-3
CAISPSGTGRNEQFF
>TRBV30
CAWSVSSRASYEQYF
>TRBV7-6
CASSLDVGENTEAFF
>TRBV7-2
CASAVFGNEAFF
>TRBV27
CASRPPGQGRNEYF
>TRBV7-9
CASSFRGLDGYTF
>TRBV6-5
CASRPGTTVYNEQFF
>TRBV7-2
CASSLAREGQPQHF
>TRBV4-2
CASSSYVGGGTDTQYF
>TRBV10-2
CASSEGGGGYEQYF
>TRBV30
CAWSVTGAADTQYF
>TRBV5-5
CASSLYSNWETQYF
>TRBV27
CASRSRGLAGGPRHEQFF
>TRBV11-2
CASSSLKDGRPNYGYTF
>TRBV7-8
CASTSGSHEQYF
>TRBV11-2
CASSTTGDEAFF
>TRBV4-3
CASSQVSGSLLGTQYF
>TRBV9
CASSEASYTEAFF
>TRBV2
CASSAPGYNSPLHF
>TRBV4-3
CASSQEVGGTGELFF
>TRBV5-6
CASSGGPASGNTIYF
>TRBV2
CASRTSGIYNEQFF
>TRBV11-1
CASSWLEGDTEAFF
>TRBV4-2
CASSQDPDYEQYF